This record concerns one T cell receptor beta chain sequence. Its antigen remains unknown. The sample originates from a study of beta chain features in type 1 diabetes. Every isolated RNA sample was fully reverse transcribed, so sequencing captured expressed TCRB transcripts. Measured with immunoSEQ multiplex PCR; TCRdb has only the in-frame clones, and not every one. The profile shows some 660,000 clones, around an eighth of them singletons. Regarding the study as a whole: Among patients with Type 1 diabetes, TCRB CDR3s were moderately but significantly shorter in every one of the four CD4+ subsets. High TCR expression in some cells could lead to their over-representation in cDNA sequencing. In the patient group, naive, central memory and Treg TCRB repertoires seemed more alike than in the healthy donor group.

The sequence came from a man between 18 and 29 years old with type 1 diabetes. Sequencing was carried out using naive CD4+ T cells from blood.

The CDR3 loop reads CAWSVASEQYF. In DNA, the CDR3 is TGTGCCTGGAGTGTCGCCTCTGAGCAGTACTTC. V usage is TRBV30 and J usage is TRBJ2-7; D call uncertain. Germline CDR1 and CDR2: GTSNPN and SVGIG (reference sequence). The CDR3 consists of 11 residues. V was pared by 0 bases and J by 7 bases, with 7 bases between.